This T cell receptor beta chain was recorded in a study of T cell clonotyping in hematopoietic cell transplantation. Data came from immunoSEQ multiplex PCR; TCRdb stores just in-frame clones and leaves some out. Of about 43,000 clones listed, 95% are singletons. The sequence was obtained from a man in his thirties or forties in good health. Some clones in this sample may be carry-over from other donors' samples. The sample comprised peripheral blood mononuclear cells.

The CDR3 sequence: CASSVQGISDGYTF. CDR3 DNA sequence: TGTGCCAGCAGCGTTCAGGGGATCAGCGATGGCTACACCTTC. The chain joins TRBV7-8 to TRBJ1-2; tentative D call: TRBD1 (6 bases). Germline V gene lookup returns CDR1 SGHVS and CDR2 FQNEAQ. The CDR3 runs 14 residues. Trimming shortened V by 5 bases and J by 6 bases, and 16 bases separated the two germline ends.